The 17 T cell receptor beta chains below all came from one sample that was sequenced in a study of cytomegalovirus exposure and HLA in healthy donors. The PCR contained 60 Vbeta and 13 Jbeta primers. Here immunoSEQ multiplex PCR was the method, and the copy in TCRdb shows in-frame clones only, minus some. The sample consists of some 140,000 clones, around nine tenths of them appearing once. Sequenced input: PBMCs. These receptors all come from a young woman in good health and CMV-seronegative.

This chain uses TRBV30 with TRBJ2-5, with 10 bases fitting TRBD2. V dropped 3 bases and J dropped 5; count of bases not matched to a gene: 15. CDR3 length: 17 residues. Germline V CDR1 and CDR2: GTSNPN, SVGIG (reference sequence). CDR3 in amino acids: CAWSRAGGLSPTETQYF. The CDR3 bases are TGTGCCTGGAGCCGAGCGGGGGGGCTCAGTCCTACGGAGACCCAGTACTTC.

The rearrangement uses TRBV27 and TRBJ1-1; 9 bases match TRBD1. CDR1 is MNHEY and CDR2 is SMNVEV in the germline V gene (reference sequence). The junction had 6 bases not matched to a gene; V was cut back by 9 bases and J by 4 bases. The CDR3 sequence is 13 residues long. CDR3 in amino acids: CARPTGGRTEAFF. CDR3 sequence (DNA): TGTGCCAGGCCTACAGGGGGCCGCACTGAAGCTTTCTTT.

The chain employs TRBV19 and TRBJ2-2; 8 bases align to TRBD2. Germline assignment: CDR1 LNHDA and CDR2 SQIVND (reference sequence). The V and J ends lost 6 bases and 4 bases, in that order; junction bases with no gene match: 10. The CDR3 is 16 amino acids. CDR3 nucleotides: TGTGCCAGTAGCCCCCAGACCGGGGGGGCCACCGGGGAGCTGTTTTTT. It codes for CASSPQTGGATGELFF.

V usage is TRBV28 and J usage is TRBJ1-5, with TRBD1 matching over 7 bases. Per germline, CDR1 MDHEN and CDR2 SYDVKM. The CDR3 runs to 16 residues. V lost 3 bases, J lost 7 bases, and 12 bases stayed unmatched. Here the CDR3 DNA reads TGTGCCAGCAGTTTCGGCCGTAAGGGGGCGCGACAGCCCCAGCATTTT. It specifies CASSFGRKGARQPQHF.

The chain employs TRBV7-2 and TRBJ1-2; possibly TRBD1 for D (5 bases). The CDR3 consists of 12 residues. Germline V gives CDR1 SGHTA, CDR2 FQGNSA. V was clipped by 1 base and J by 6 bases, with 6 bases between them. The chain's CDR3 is CASSLDRNGYTF. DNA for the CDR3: TGTGCCAGCAGCTTAGACAGGAATGGCTACACCTTC.

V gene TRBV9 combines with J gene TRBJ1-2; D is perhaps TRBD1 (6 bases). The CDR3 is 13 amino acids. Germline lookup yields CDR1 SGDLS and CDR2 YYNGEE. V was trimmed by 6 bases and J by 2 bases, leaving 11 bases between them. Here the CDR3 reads CASTEGGNYGYTF. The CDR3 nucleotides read TGTGCCAGCACCGAGGGGGGGAACTATGGCTACACCTTC.

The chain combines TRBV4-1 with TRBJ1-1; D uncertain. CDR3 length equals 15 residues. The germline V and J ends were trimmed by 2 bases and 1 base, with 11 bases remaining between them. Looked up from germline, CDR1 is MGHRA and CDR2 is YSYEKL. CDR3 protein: CASSQREGSNTEAFF. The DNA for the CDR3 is TGCGCCAGCAGCCAACGGGAGGGCTCGAACACTGAAGCTTTCTTT.

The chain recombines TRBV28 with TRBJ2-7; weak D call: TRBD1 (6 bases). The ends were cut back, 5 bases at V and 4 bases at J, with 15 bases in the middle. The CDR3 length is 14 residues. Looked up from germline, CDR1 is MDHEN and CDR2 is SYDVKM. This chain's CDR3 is CASSPIQGLYEQYF. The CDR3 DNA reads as TGTGCCAGCAGTCCCATACAGGGATTGTACGAGCAGTACTTC.

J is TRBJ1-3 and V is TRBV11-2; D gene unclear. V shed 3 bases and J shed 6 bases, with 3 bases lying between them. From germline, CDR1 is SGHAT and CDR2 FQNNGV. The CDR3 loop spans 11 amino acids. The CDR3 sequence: CASSFVNTIYF. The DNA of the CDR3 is TGTGCCAGCAGCTTCGTAAACACCATATATTTT.

CDR3 loop: CASTVGTGSPYEQYF. The CDR3 nucleotides are TGTGCCAGCACAGTAGGCACAGGGAGCCCCTACGAGCAGTACTTC. The chain couples TRBV18 to TRBJ2-7, with D perhaps matching TRBD1 (6 bases). Germline V gives CDR1 KGHSH, CDR2 LQKENI. The CDR3 has 15 amino acids. Trimming took 8 bases from V and 2 from J, leaving 19 bases between them.

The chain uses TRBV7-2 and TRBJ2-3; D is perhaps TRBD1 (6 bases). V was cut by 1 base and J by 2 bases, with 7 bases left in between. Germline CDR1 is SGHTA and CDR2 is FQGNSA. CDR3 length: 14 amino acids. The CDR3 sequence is CASSLGGPTDTQYF. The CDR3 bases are TGTGCCAGCAGCTTAGGGGGGCCCACAGATACGCAGTATTTT.

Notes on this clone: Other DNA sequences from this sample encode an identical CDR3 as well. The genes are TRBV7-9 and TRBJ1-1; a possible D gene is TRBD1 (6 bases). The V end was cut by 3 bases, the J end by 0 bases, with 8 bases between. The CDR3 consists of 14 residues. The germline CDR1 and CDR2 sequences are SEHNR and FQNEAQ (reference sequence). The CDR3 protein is CASSLGQMNTEAFF. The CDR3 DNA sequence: TGTGCCAGCAGCTTGGGACAAATGAACACTGAAGCTTTCTTT. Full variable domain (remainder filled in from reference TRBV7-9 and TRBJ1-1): DTGVSQNPRHKITKRGQNVTFRCDPISEHNRLYWYRQTLGQGPEFLTYFQNEAQLEKSRLLSDRFSAERPKGSFSTLEIQRTEQGDSAMYLCASSLGQMNTEAFFGQGTRLTVV.

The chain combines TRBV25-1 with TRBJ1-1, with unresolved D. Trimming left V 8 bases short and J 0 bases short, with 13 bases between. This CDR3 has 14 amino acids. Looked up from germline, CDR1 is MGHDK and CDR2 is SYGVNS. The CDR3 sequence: CASRVGTLNTEAFF. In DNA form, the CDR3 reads TGTGCCAGCCGCGTGGGCACCCTGAACACTGAAGCTTTCTTT.

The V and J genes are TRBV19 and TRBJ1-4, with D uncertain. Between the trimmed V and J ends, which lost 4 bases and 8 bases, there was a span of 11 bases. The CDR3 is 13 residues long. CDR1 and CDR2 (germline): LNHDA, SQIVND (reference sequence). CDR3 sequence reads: CASSRTLEEKLFF. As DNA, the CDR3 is TGTGCCAGTAGTAGAACCCTGGAGGAAAAACTGTTTTTT.

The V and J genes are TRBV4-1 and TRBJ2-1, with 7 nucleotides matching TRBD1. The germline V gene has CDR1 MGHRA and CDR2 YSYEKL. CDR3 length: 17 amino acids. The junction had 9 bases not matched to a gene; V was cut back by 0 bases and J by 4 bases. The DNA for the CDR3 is TGCGCCAGCAGCCAAGATAAAGGGACAGAGAATTACAATGAGCAGTTCTTC. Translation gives CASSQDKGTENYNEQFF.

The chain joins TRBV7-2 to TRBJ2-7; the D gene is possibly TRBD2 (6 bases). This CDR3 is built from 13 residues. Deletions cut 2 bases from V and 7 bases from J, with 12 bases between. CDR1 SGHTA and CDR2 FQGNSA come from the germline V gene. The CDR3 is CASSLLGAGEQYF. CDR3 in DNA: TGTGCCAGCAGCTTACTAGGGGCGGGAGAGCAGTACTTC.

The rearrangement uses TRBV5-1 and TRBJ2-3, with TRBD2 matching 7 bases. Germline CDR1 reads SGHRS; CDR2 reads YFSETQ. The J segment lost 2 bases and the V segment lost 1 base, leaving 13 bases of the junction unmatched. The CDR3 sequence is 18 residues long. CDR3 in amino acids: CASSLSKLRLALTDTQYF. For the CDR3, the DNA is TGCGCCAGCAGCTTGAGCAAATTAAGACTAGCACTCACAGATACGCAGTATTTT.